A selection of T cell receptor beta chains follows, all from one sample in a study of T cell clones after liver transplantation. Using immunoSEQ multiplex PCR, the repertoire was profiled, and TCRdb retains in-frame clones only, with some absent. Of more than 95,000 clones in the sample, approximately 79% were seen once. The specimen comprised CD4+ T cells from blood, sampled around 49 months after liver transplant. The source of these receptors is a human patient who received a liver transplant. Some T cells may be the graft donor's. Both conserved end residues are part of each CDR3. Each record gives: J gene, V gene, D gene, CDR3 protein, CDR3 DNA. D genes are given only for firm matches.

j_gene: TRBJ2-3; v_gene: TRBV18; d_gene: -; CDR3aa: CASSNRQVSTDTQYF; CDR3nt: TGTGCCAGCTCAAATAGACAGGTTAGCACAGATACGCAGTATTTT
j_gene: TRBJ1-4; v_gene: TRBV7-9; d_gene: -; CDR3aa: CASSFATGNNEKLFF; CDR3nt: TGTGCCAGCAGCTTTGCTACAGGCAATAATGAAAAACTGTTTTTT
j_gene: TRBJ1-6; v_gene: TRBV7-2; d_gene: -; CDR3aa: CASSLQGLNNSPLHF; CDR3nt: TGTGCCAGCAGTTTGCAGGGGTTGAATAATTCACCCCTCCACTTT
j_gene: TRBJ2-1; v_gene: TRBV5-1; d_gene: -; CDR3aa: CASSLVLGSDEQFF; CDR3nt: TGCGCCAGCAGCTTGGTACTAGGAAGCGATGAGCAGTTCTTC
j_gene: TRBJ1-3; v_gene: TRBV4-1; d_gene: -; CDR3aa: CASSQELGLVGNTIYF; CDR3nt: TGCGCCAGCAGCCAAGAATTGGGGTTGGTTGGAAACACCATATATTTT
j_gene: TRBJ2-5; v_gene: TRBV11-1; d_gene: -; CDR3aa: CASSLERGYTGLETQYF; CDR3nt: TGTGCCAGCAGCTTAGAGAGGGGATATACAGGGCTGGAGACCCAGTACTTC
j_gene: TRBJ2-1; v_gene: TRBV5-4; d_gene: TRBD2; CDR3aa: CASSWGTSGVTSYNEQFF; CDR3nt: TGTGCCAGCAGCTGGGGGACTAGCGGGGTGACCTCCTACAATGAGCAGTTCTTC
j_gene: TRBJ1-2; v_gene: TRBV19; d_gene: -; CDR3aa: CASNPQRAPDGYTF; CDR3nt: TGTGCCAGTAATCCACAGCGGGCCCCAGATGGCTACACCTTC
j_gene: TRBJ1-2; v_gene: TRBV18; d_gene: -; CDR3aa: CASSPAGGEGYTF; CDR3nt: TGTGCCAGCTCACCTGCGGGTGGAGAAGGCTACACCTTC
j_gene: TRBJ1-2; v_gene: TRBV11-2; d_gene: -; CDR3aa: CASSLAGPIDFGYTF; CDR3nt: TGTGCCAGCAGCTTAGCGGGGCCCATAGACTTCGGCTACACCTTC
j_gene: TRBJ1-1; v_gene: TRBV19; d_gene: -; CDR3aa: CASSISVMNTEAFF; CDR3nt: TGTGCCAGTAGTATATCAGTCATGAACACTGAAGCTTTCTTT
j_gene: TRBJ2-3; v_gene: TRBV5-4; d_gene: TRBD2; CDR3aa: CASSFRAGGTDTQYF; CDR3nt: TGTGCCAGCAGCTTCCGAGCGGGGGGAACGGATACGCAGTATTTT
j_gene: TRBJ2-7; v_gene: TRBV7-9; d_gene: -; CDR3aa: CASSSGGYFYEQYF; CDR3nt: TGTGCCAGCAGCAGTGGGGGTTACTTCTACGAGCAGTACTTC
j_gene: TRBJ1-2; v_gene: TRBV7-2; d_gene: TRBD1; CDR3aa: CASSLGQGLGGGYTF; CDR3nt: TGTGCCAGCAGCTTAGGACAGGGACTAGGGGGAGGCTACACCTTC
j_gene: TRBJ2-3; v_gene: TRBV27; d_gene: TRBD2; CDR3aa: CASTKGVAGGRDTQYF; CDR3nt: TGTGCCAGCACCAAGGGGGTAGCGGGAGGCAGAGATACGCAGTATTTT
j_gene: TRBJ2-3; v_gene: TRBV2; d_gene: TRBD2; CDR3aa: CASSEPSGTTDTQYF; CDR3nt: TGTGCCAGCAGTGAACCTAGCGGGACAACAGATACGCAGTATTTT